The clone carrying this TCR beta chain has more than one count but fewer than ten. Using unique molecular identifiers, the investigators prepared the TCRbeta library. In TCRdb, the PCR reads were re-called with MiXCR into one record per CDR3 protein. Found here are hundreds of thousands of distinct CDR3 sequences, roughly 15% of them singletons; the top ten hold about 1.1%. This specimen belongs to a study of T-cell reconstitution after alpha-beta-depleted transplantation in children. The sample in question was PBMCs from the stem cell graft donor, obtained from the stem cell graft. This receptor was identified in a human donor who donated a stem cell graft to a child with acute myeloid leukemia.

The CDR3 nucleotides read TGTGCCAGCACCCCTCAAAAAGCGGCCTTCAATGAGCAGTTCTTC. It encodes CASTPQKAAFNEQFF. The chain is built from TRBV7-3 and TRBJ2-1, with a weak D call TRBD2 (5 bases). The germline gives CDR1 SGHTA, CDR2 FQGTGA. Trimming took 7 bases from V and 6 from J, leaving 19 bases between them. CDR3 size: 15 residues.